This T cell receptor beta chain stems from a study of shared clonotypes between healthy human individuals (dated by TCRdb to about 2020). With regard to the full study: A couple of women and a few men aged 18 to 49 years were included in the cohort. Between about 0.9 and 8.9 billion PBMCs per donor were obtained by leukapheresis. Blood TCR repertoires of roughly 5 healthy adults were deeply sequenced to estimate repertoire size and the extent of clonotype sharing between individuals. Different laboratories and diverse techniques were used to prepare libraries and sequence TCR repertoires, to increase sequencing depth and limit assay-specific biases. For each donor, CD4 naive and CD4 memory were each run on three plates, CD8 naive on two plates, and CD8 memory on one plate.

CDR1 and CDR2 (SQVTM, ANQGSEA) derive from the germline V gene. The cysteine opens and the phenylalanine closes a CDR3 of 12 amino acids. Only the CDR3 DNA stays, 36 bases, in frame from base 1. Unmatched junction bases come to 3, with V trimmed by 5 bases and J by 4 bases. Using the deep immunoSEQ assay, TCR CDR3 regions were amplified from genomic DNA by multiplex PCR. Extracted genomic DNA from each cell subset was spread evenly across all wells of several immunoSEQ 96-well plates, with each plate serving as a replicate. For sorted subsets, each replicate PCR was loaded with about 0.2 ug genomic DNA, equivalent to 30,000 or so T cell genomes. The purified libraries were quantified using a Qubit 3.0 fluorometer, sized with a Bioanalyzer 2100, and then quantified again using the KAPA Library Quantification kit. A separate single-read 150-cycle Illumina NextSeq 550 flow cell was used to sequence each immunoSEQ 96-well plate. The published analysis was carried out like this. Because only junctional sequences without quality scores were contained in the immunoSEQ output, filtering matching that applied to full-length reads could not be performed. Sequences were annotated with PyIR, a Python wrapper for IgBLAST v1.9, using IMGT germline references to assign V/J genes and CDR3. Reads were removed for weak V/J assignments (E-value above 1e-6), missing CDR3, stop codons, out-of-frame junctions, or ambiguous translated residues. A V3J clonotype was defined by an identical inferred V gene, J gene, and CDR3 amino acid sequence. To compute the percentage overlap between repertoires, the number of shared unique clonotypes was divided by the size of the smaller repertoire. Repertoire richness was assessed with RTK rarefaction, the Chao1 estimator, and Recon v2.1 estimates of unobserved clonotypes. Generation probabilities for all TCRbeta clonotypes obtained by the gDNA method from a few donors were computed using OLGA. In TCRdb, the immuneACCESS table is reduced to in-frame sequences with V and J assigned. These tables do not hold every clone; where another copy was compared, an unresolved V gene accounts for under half, and the others remain unexplained. V and J calls and clone size are copied from that table; D and trimming were computed from the DNA. For this sample there are approximately 350,000 clones; around 72% appear just once. 9% to 12% of the sample comes from the top ten.

General findings and caveats noted by the study authors: Because the study included a small number of donors, the genetic and exposure-history diversity represented was limited. Higher generation probabilities were observed for clonotypes shared by all four sorted-subset donors than for non-shared clonotypes. When several donors were compared, the shared fraction of clonotypes was roughly 5% for naive CD4, less than 4% for naive CD8, 2% to 2.5% for memory CD4, and around 0.4% for memory CD8. Naive subsets generally had larger estimated clonotype richness than memory subsets did. Even with the large sequencing depth, rarefaction of the sorted-subset datasets indicated that sequencing was incomplete. Based on pairwise subsampling, the degree of clonotype sharing among donors was expected to be affected by sequencing depth. Sampling was restricted to blood, and TCR repertoires in tissues likely differ from the TCR repertoires found in blood.

With respect to this clone: Its antigen is currently not known. Base qualities are not provided; no much larger clone lies one nucleotide away.

Donors were healthy HIV-negative adults with no recently reported acute infections or vaccinations. Only Caucasian adults living in Nashville, Tennessee, USA were represented among the donors. CD4+ T cells were enriched by magnetic negative selection, after which naive cells were positively selected on CD45RA and the negative fraction was taken as the memory subset. After blood collection by leukapheresis, PBMCs were isolated using Ficoll-Histopaque density gradient centrifugation and then cryopreserved in the vapor phase of liquid nitrogen. Purity and quantity of every magnetically sorted T cell population were checked by analytical flow cytometry. From each sorted fraction, genomic DNA was isolated and quantified by UV absorbance on a Nanodrop 2000c.

Source material: memory CD4+ T cells sorted from blood. According to the study, the label for this sample's cell subset or site signals: CD45RA-negative fraction. This chain joins TRBV29-1 to TRBJ1-1; a stretch of 8 junction bases matches TRBD1. The sequence was collected from a man younger than 45 in good health. The CDR3 region: CSVQTGGTEAFF. Read as DNA, the sequence is TGCAGCGTTCAAACAGGGGGCACTGAAGCTTTCTTT.